This T cell receptor (beta chain) was captured by sequencing in a study of shared clonotypes between healthy human individuals. The germline CDR1 and CDR2 sequences are PRHDT and FYEKMQ (reference sequence). The V end lost 5 bases, the J end lost 5 bases, and 10 bases lay between the germline ends. The CDR3 runs 13 residues. Using immunoSEQ multiplex PCR, the repertoire was profiled, and TCRdb retains in-frame clones only, with some absent. The sample consists of roughly 2.6 million clones, about 92% of them appearing once. This receptor was taken from a man younger than 35 in good health. The gene calls are TRBV13 and TRBJ1-3; D remains unclear. Specimen: naive CD4+ T cells sorted from blood. Subset denoted: CD45RA+ positively selected. CDR3 sequence: CASSIGDRNTIYF. In DNA form, the CDR3 reads TGTGCCAGCAGCATTGGTGATCGAAACACCATATATTTT.